This TCR beta chain was obtained from a study of blood T cell repertoires in COVID-19. Overall study: T cells, B-cell-depleted T cells, or PBMCs provided the cDNA or gDNA that served as material.

In the original analysis: Estimation of nucleated cell counts was performed using reference gene primer amplification. Sequencing used immunoSEQ multiplex PCR; TCRdb keeps in-frame clones, though not all of them. V and J calls and clone size are as listed in that table; D and trimming were resolved from the DNA. The table has 300,000 to 400,000 clones, 85% to 90% seen once; the top ten hold over 0.95%. This CDR3 comprises 12 residues. CDR1 is SGHVS and CDR2 is FQNEAQ in the germline V gene. V lost 5 bases, J lost 7 bases, and 10 bases lay in between. This sequence joins TRBV7-8 and TRBJ2-3; D gene uncertain. The clonotype originates from a man younger than 30 who had recovered from COVID-19. The sequencing sample was made of PBMCs or T cells enriched from blood (not recorded which). The CDR3: CASSLDQYTQYF. The CDR3, as DNA: TGTGCCAGCAGCCTCGATCAGTATACGCAGTATTTT.